These 9 T cell receptor beta chains share one sample of origin, sequenced in a study of cytomegalovirus exposure and HLA in healthy donors (dated by TCRdb to between 2016 and 2019). The library was obtained by the immunoSEQ multiplex PCR assay. A mixture of 60 forward primers for TCR Vbeta segments and 13 reverse primers for TCR Jbeta segments was used in the multiplex PCR. TCRdb took this table from immuneACCESS and kept in-frame rearrangements with V and J called. Such tables lack part of the clones; where checked against another copy, unresolved V genes explain under half of the gap, and the rest is unexplained. The sample table shows around 140,000 clones, and 80% are seen once. 4.5% of the sample is held by the ten biggest clonotypes. The material sequenced was PBMCs. These receptor sequences come from a man in his forties in good health and CMV-seronegative.

Only a few counts were recorded for this clone. The V gene is TRBV5-1, the J gene TRBJ1-4; no clear D gene. The CDR3 has 15 amino acids. V lost 0 bases to trimming and J lost 0 bases, with 6 bases between them. Germline V lookup: CDR1 SGHRS, CDR2 YFSETQ. CDR3 region: CASSLGLATNEKLFF. For the CDR3, the DNA is TGCGCCAGCAGCTTGGGTTTAGCAACTAATGAAAAACTGTTTTTT.

The chain combines TRBV11-2 with TRBJ2-2, with a possible D match to TRBD2 (6 bases). Deletions cut 4 bases from V and 6 bases from J, with 15 bases between. CDR1 SGHAT and CDR2 FQNNGV come from the germline V gene. The CDR3 runs to 15 residues. CDR3 bases: TGTGCCAGCAGCTCGGGACTTCTAGGACCCGGGGAGCTGTTTTTT. It specifies CASSSGLLGPGELFF.

The V gene is TRBV27, the J gene TRBJ2-6; possibly TRBD2 for D (6 bases). Trimming took off 6 bases at V and 4 bases at J, with 16 bases between the two ends. This CDR3 is built from 16 residues. From germline, CDR1 is MNHEY and CDR2 SMNVEV (reference sequence). CDR3 loop: CASRSLEGLGANVLTF. The CDR3 DNA sequence: TGTGCCAGCAGGTCCTTGGAGGGGCTCGGGGCCAACGTCCTGACTTTC.

The chain recombines TRBV19 with TRBJ2-5, with 11 nucleotides matching TRBD2. The CDR3 has 16 residues. The V segment lost 4 bases and the J segment 2 bases; nucleotides outside the gene matches: 6. Germline V CDR1 and CDR2: LNHDA, SQIVND (reference sequence). The CDR3 DNA reads as TGTGCCAGTAGTAGTTCTAGCGGGGGGTCACAAGAGACCCAGTACTTC. Its translation is CASSSSSGGSQETQYF.

The table lists this clone with a count of one. The chain is built from TRBV7-2 and TRBJ2-4; D possibly corresponds to TRBD2 (7 bases). Germline CDR1 reads SGHTA; CDR2 reads FQGNSA. The V and J ends lost 2 bases and 1 base respectively, with 12 bases between them. The CDR3 has 16 amino acids. The CDR3 spells CASSLRGRGAKNIQYF. The CDR3 DNA reads as TGTGCCAGCAGCTTAAGGGGGAGGGGTGCCAAAAACATTCAGTACTTC.

This chain connects TRBV28 to TRBJ2-3, with 8 bases lining up with TRBD2. V was clipped by 10 bases and J by 8 bases; unmatched bases: 14. Germline assignment: CDR1 MDHEN and CDR2 SYDVKM. The CDR3 consists of 14 residues. CDR3 in DNA: TGTGCCATCCAAGCGGGGGCAGCACGTGGTACGCAGTATTTT. It encodes CAIQAGAARGTQYF.

This chain connects TRBV5-4 to TRBJ2-7; TRBD1 agrees at 9 bases. This CDR3 contains 15 residues. V lost 4 bases and J lost 3; bases outside the gene matches: 8. Germline V gene lookup returns CDR1 SGHNT and CDR2 YYREEE (reference sequence). CDR3 sequence reads: CASSPSGDRDYEQYF. Written as DNA, the CDR3 is TGTGCCAGCAGCCCCTCGGGGGACAGGGACTACGAGCAGTACTTC.

The J gene is TRBJ1-1, the V gene TRBV30; D gene uncertain. CDR1 GTSNPN and CDR2 SVGIG come from the germline V gene (reference sequence). V was shortened by 2 bases and J by 3 bases, with 7 bases between the two germline ends. This CDR3 is built from 12 residues. The CDR3 nucleotides are TGTGCCTGGAGTTTGTCGGACACTGAAGCTTTCTTT. It encodes CAWSLSDTEAFF.

V gene TRBV27 combines with J gene TRBJ2-7; no clear D gene. Germline CDR1 and CDR2: MNHEY and SMNVEV (reference sequence). The CDR3 covers 13 residues. Trimming took 2 bases from V and 1 from J, leaving 6 bases between them. As DNA, the CDR3 is TGTGCCAGCAGTTTACAGGTTTCCTACGAGCAGTACTTC. Amino acids: CASSLQVSYEQYF.